The present T cell receptor (beta chain) was sequenced within a study of blood T cell repertoires in COVID-19. Overall study: COVID-19 samples, acute and convalescent, were from the United States, Italy and Spain. PBMCs, B-cell-depleted T cells, or T cells provided the cDNA or gDNA that made up the material.

In the source study's methods: Amplification with reference gene primers provided the estimates of nucleated cell counts. Generated by immunoSEQ multiplex PCR, the TCRdb table keeps only in-frame clones and is missing some. D and trimming were read from the DNA, whereas the V and J calls and clone size are those reported in that table. The sample has about 120,000 clones, about 91% seen once. The V end lost 1 base, the J end lost 8 bases, and 12 bases lay between the germline ends. Germline CDR1 is SEHNR and CDR2 is FQNEAQ (reference sequence). The CDR3 extends over 15 amino acids. In its sample, this clone was seen once.

Material: peripheral blood. The source is a woman aged 45-60 years with active or convalescent COVID-19. The chain has TRBV7-9 and TRBJ1-6, with D possibly matching TRBD1 (5 bases). The CDR3 is CASSLEAGLYSPLHF. The CDR3 DNA reads TGTGCCAGCAGCTTAGAAGCGGGACTCTATTCACCCCTCCACTTT.